The 31 T cell receptor beta chains below come from one sample, sequenced in a study of post-analysis software for immune sequencing data. Overall study results and limits: The five TRBV segments detected at higher frequency in patients than in controls included TRBV5-6, TRBV5-1 and TRBV20-1.

No antigen has been assigned to these receptors. Unique-molecular-identifier-tagged TCR beta cDNA libraries were used. TCRdb reprocessed the PCR reads with MiXCR, giving one entry per CDR3 protein. The sample includes over 150,000 distinct CDR3 sequences, about 29% of them seen just once. Input material: blood. The receptors stem from a girl aged 5-17 years with multiple sclerosis.

V is TRBV27 and J is TRBJ2-7; 10 bases are shared with TRBD1. The CDR3 sequence is 14 residues long. Germline V gene lookup returns CDR1 MNHEY and CDR2 SMNVEV (reference sequence). V shed 8 bases and J 6 bases; nucleotides not matched to a gene: 10. The CDR3 DNA follows: TGTGCCAGCCGAGATTCCGGGACAGGGGTCGAGCAGTACTTC. Translating it yields CASRDSGTGVEQYF.

This clonotype turned up a few times. The V gene is TRBV13, the J gene TRBJ1-1, with 12 bases aligning to TRBD1. V lost 5 bases, J lost 7 bases, and 11 bases stayed unmatched. Germline CDR1 and CDR2: PRHDT and FYEKMQ (reference sequence). There are 16 residues in the CDR3. The DNA of the CDR3 is TGTGCCAGCAGCCTCAGTCCCGGGACAGGGGGCGGTGAAGCTTTCTTT. This translates into CASSLSPGTGGGEAFF.

The chain uses TRBV30 and TRBJ2-3, with 11 nucleotides matching TRBD2. Unmatched junction bases numbered 10, after V lost 0 bases and J lost 5 bases. The CDR3 spans 17 residues. Germline lookup yields CDR1 GTSNPN and CDR2 SVGIG (reference sequence). CDR3 residues: CAWSVKWLAGGVDTQYF. CDR3 DNA: TGTGCCTGGAGTGTAAAATGGCTAGCGGGAGGAGTAGATACGCAGTATTTT.

The CDR3 nucleotides read TGTGCCAGCAGCTTAGAAGAGAAGGTCTACGAGCAGTACTTC. Its translation: CASSLEEKVYEQYF. This rearrangement joins TRBV7-9 to TRBJ2-7; D is unclear. The CDR3 contains 14 residues. With 1 base removed from V and 3 bases from J, the gap between germline ends came to 10 bases. Germline CDR1 is SEHNR and CDR2 is FQNEAQ (reference sequence). The entire variable domain, with the rest obtained from reference TRBV7-9 and TRBJ2-7, is as follows: DTGVSQNPRHKITKRGQNVTFRCDPISEHNRLYWYRQTLGQGPEFLTYFQNEAQLEKSRLLSDRFSAERPKGSFSTLEIQRTEQGDSAMYLCASSLEEKVYEQYFGPGTRLTVT.

The genes are TRBV19 and TRBJ2-6; TRBD2 matches 10 bases. CDR1 and CDR2 (germline): LNHDA, SQIVND (reference sequence). J gave up 0 bases and V 3 bases, and 5 bases lay outside the gene matches. The CDR3 is 18 amino acids. The CDR3 DNA reads TGTGCCAGTAGTATCCCCAGCGGGAGGGCCTCTGGGGCCAACGTCCTGACTTTC. This translates into CASSIPSGRASGANVLTF.

The table lists this clonotype with many counts. The rearrangement uses TRBV9 and TRBJ1-2; 9 bases line up with TRBD1. The V gene's germline CDR1 is SGDLS and CDR2 YYNGEE. The CDR3 is 17 amino acids. Trimming cost V 3 bases and J 6 bases; bases outside gene matches: 15. The CDR3 DNA reads as TGTGCCAGCAGCGCCCCGATGACAGGGGGTACCCCAGATGGCTACACCTTC. As protein: CASSAPMTGGTPDGYTF.

This clonotype was seen a handful of times. This sequence joins TRBV20-1 and TRBJ2-3; 8 bases are a match to TRBD2. The CDR3 is 13 residues long. Germline V gene data show CDR1 as DFQATT and CDR2 as SNEGSKA (reference sequence). The J segment lost 6 bases and the V segment lost 4 bases, leaving 6 bases of the junction unmatched. The DNA for the CDR3 is TGCAGTGCTACTGGACTAGCTGGTGATACGCAGTATTTT. This encodes CSATGLAGDTQYF.

This clonotype was seen a handful of times. The V and J genes are TRBV12-3 or TRBV12-4 and TRBJ2-7, with D tentatively TRBD1 (5 bases). V dropped 3 bases and J dropped 2 bases, with 11 bases sitting between them. CDR3 length: 14 amino acids. The CDR3, as DNA: TGTGCCAGCAGTTTCAGGGAAAGAACCTACGAGCAGTACTTC. Its translation: CASSFRERTYEQYF.

On this clonotype: A clone one base away is much larger, so this may be a read error. For the CDR3, the DNA is TGCAGCGTTGGGCGGGAGATCTATGAGCAGTTCTTC. It specifies CSVGREIYEQFF. This chain uses TRBV29-1 with TRBJ2-1, with TRBD2 identical over 7 bases. The CDR3 sequence is 12 residues long. The V segment lost 4 bases and the J segment 8 bases; nucleotides outside the gene matches: 5. The germline V gene has CDR1 SQVTM and CDR2 ANQGSEA.

The chain joins TRBV20-1 to TRBJ1-5; 9 nucleotides line up with TRBD1. Germline values: CDR1 DFQATT, CDR2 SNEGSKA (reference sequence). The CDR3 is 17 amino acids. V shed 1 base, J shed 0 bases, and the junction held 7 bases outside the gene matches. The CDR3 spells CSARVRDREYSNQPQHF. The CDR3 DNA sequence: TGCAGTGCTAGAGTCCGGGACAGGGAATATAGCAATCAGCCCCAGCATTTT.

The V and J genes are TRBV29-1 and TRBJ1-1; TRBD1 aligns across 7 bases. J lost 2 bases, V lost 1 base, and 7 bases had no gene match. The CDR3 runs 15 residues. Germline loops: CDR1 SQVTM, CDR2 ANQGSEA. CDR3 protein: CSVEGPQGINTEAFF. CDR3 DNA: TGCAGCGTTGAAGGCCCACAGGGGATAAACACTGAAGCTTTCTTT. Filled out from reference TRBV29-1 and TRBJ1-1, the complete variable domain reads SAVISQKPSRDICQRGTSLTIQCQVDSQVTMMFWYRQQPGQSLTLIATANQGSEATYESGFVIDKFPISRPNLTFSTLTVSNMSPEDSSIYLCSVEGPQGINTEAFFGQGTRLTVV.

For this clonotype: The junction departs from germline at one end; a sequencing error may be responsible. The chain is built from TRBV6-5 and TRBJ1-2; no clear D gene. The CDR3 totals 13 residues. Germline V gives CDR1 MNHEY, CDR2 SVGAGI. CDR3 nucleotides: TGTGCCAGCGGTTACAAGTCAAACTATGGCTACACCTTC. Translation gives CASGYKSNYGYTF.

Turning to this clonotype: At one boundary the junction diverges from the germline segment, which might be a read error. The chain couples TRBV6-5 to TRBJ1-4; 10 bases are a match to TRBD1. CDR3 size: 15 residues. Germline assignment: CDR1 MNHEY and CDR2 SVGAGI. The CDR3 DNA reads as TGTGCCAGCAGGGGACAGGGGAACACTAATGAAAAACGGTTTTTT. This sequence encodes CASRGQGNTNEKRFF.

There are a few counts of this clonotype. CDR3: CSAFGQGGTNTEAFF. For the CDR3, the DNA is TGCAGTGCTTTCGGACAGGGGGGAACGAACACTGAAGCTTTCTTT. The rearrangement joins TRBV20-1 to TRBJ1-1, with 10 bases lining up with TRBD1. CDR1 is DFQATT and CDR2 is SNEGSKA in the germline V gene (reference sequence). The CDR3 has 15 amino acids. V shed 5 bases and J 1 base; nucleotides not matched to a gene: 7.

This clonotype was counted at least ten times. This chain joins TRBV6-1 and TRBJ1-1; no reliable D call. The germline V and J ends were trimmed by 6 bases and 6 bases, with 8 bases remaining between them. The CDR3 is 11 residues long. Germline CDR1 reads MNHNS; CDR2 reads SASEGT. The CDR3 protein is CASRPSSEAFF. Here the CDR3 DNA reads TGTGCCAGCAGACCGTCCTCTGAAGCTTTCTTT.

V and J are TRBV20-1 and TRBJ2-3; D perhaps matches TRBD2 (6 bases). The ends were cut back, 3 bases at V and 2 bases at J, with 9 bases in the middle. The germline gives CDR1 DFQATT, CDR2 SNEGSKA (reference sequence). The CDR3 has 13 amino acids. The CDR3: CSARIAVTDTQYF. Written as DNA, the CDR3 is TGCAGTGCTAGGATAGCGGTCACAGATACGCAGTATTTT.

This clonotype showed up just a few times. The chain uses TRBV5-1 and TRBJ2-3; D could derive from TRBD1 or TRBD2 (5 bases each). V lost 6 bases, J lost 0 bases, and 8 bases lay in between. Germline CDR1 and CDR2: SGHRS and YFSETQ. CDR3 length: 13 amino acids. The CDR3 loop reads CASNGGSTDTQYF. The DNA for the CDR3 is TGCGCCAGCAATGGGGGAAGCACAGATACGCAGTATTTT.

The table lists this clonotype with many counts. V usage is TRBV4-1 and J usage is TRBJ2-1; D unresolved. From germline, CDR1 is MGHRA and CDR2 YSYEKL. Trimming removed 1 base from V and 3 bases from J, with 10 bases in between. This CDR3 is built from 15 residues. The CDR3, as DNA: TGCGCCAGCAGCCAAGGGGCTCTAAACTACAATGAGCAGTTCTTC. Amino acids: CASSQGALNYNEQFF.

On this clonotype itself: A much bigger clone sits one base away, suggesting this may be a read error. The chain joins TRBV7-9 to TRBJ1-2; 9 nucleotides align to TRBD1. This CDR3 is 17 amino acids long. Germline-derived CDR1 and CDR2 are SEHNR and FQNEAQ (reference sequence). CDR3 nucleotides: TGTGCCAGCAGCTTAGGTGACGGGGACAGGGTCGACTATGGCCACACCTTC. Its translation: CASSLGDGDRVDYGHTF.

Details on this clonotype: Its ends do not fully match the called genes, so a read error is possible. This chain links TRBV12-3 or TRBV12-4 with TRBJ2-3, with D perhaps TRBD1 (6 bases). CDR3 size: 15 residues. CDR3 DNA: TGTGCCAGCAGTCTAACAGGGACCAGCACAGATACGCAGTGTTTT. The encoded protein is CASSLTGTSTDTQCF.

This clonotype has a count of ten or more. This rearrangement joins TRBV7-2 to TRBJ2-5; tentatively, D is TRBD1 (5 bases). CDR3 length: 13 residues. CDR1 is SGHTA, CDR2 FQGNSA, per germline. The V end lost 4 bases, the J end lost 1 base, and 7 bases lay between the germline ends. CDR3 sequence reads: CASSSTAQETQYF. The CDR3 DNA is TGTGCCAGCAGCTCGACAGCCCAAGAGACCCAGTACTTC.

V gene TRBV24-1 combines with J gene TRBJ1-2; tentatively, D is TRBD1 (6 bases). Trimming cost V 4 bases and J 1 base, with 9 bases left between them. CDR3 length: 14 amino acids. Looked up from germline, CDR1 is KGHDR and CDR2 is SFDVKD. The CDR3 protein is CATSDQQGNYGYTF. The CDR3 nucleotides are TGTGCCACCAGTGACCAACAGGGTAACTATGGCTACACCTTC.

This rearrangement joins TRBV6-5 to TRBJ2-2; the D is unclear. Germline V gene lookup returns CDR1 MNHEY and CDR2 SVGAGI. The V gene lost 5 bases and the J gene lost 5 bases, with 3 bases spanning the gap. The CDR3 length is 11 residues. This chain's CDR3 is CASSGTGELFF. CDR3 in DNA: TGTGCCAGCAGTGGTACCGGGGAGCTGTTTTTT.

The table lists this clonotype with a few counts. The gene calls are TRBV12-3 or TRBV12-4 and TRBJ1-5, with unresolved D. The V end was cut by 7 bases, the J end by 1 base, with 11 bases between. This CDR3 is 14 amino acids long. CDR3 amino acids: CASNRGFSNQPQHF. The CDR3 nucleotides are TGTGCCAGCAACCGGGGTTTCAGCAATCAGCCCCAGCATTTT.

Of note for this clonotype: A clone one base away is much larger, so this may be a read error. The genes are TRBV7-8 and TRBJ2-1; D unclear. Trimming stripped 5 bases from V and 0 bases from J, with 14 bases between. Germline-derived CDR1 and CDR2 are SGHVS and FQNEAQ. The CDR3 is made up of 16 amino acids. In DNA form, the CDR3 reads TGTGCCAGCAGCGCTAACGGCGGTAACTCCTACAATGAGCAGTTCTTC. This translates into CASSANGGNSYNEQFF.

This clonotype came up a few times. V gene TRBV29-1 combines with J gene TRBJ2-3; D is unclear. Germline V lookup: CDR1 SQVTM, CDR2 ANQGSEA. V was clipped by 6 bases and J by 4 bases, with 11 bases between them. This CDR3 is 12 amino acids long. The CDR3 loop reads CSVGSGPDTQYF. In DNA, the CDR3 is TGCAGCGTGGGATCTGGGCCAGATACGCAGTATTTT.

This clonotype was observed a few times. The CDR3 nucleotides read TGTGCCAGCGGGAAAGGAACAGAGACAGCGGCCATAGCCAAAAACATTCAGTACTTC. This encodes CASGKGTETAAIAKNIQYF. The chain employs TRBV7-8 and TRBJ2-4; D tentatively reads TRBD1 or TRBD2 (5 bases each). Trimming removed 8 bases from V and 0 bases from J, with 26 bases in between. There are 19 residues in the CDR3. Germline V lookup: CDR1 SGHVS, CDR2 FQNEAQ.

This clonotype has a handful of counts. The J gene is TRBJ2-1, the V gene TRBV25-1, with D possibly being TRBD1 or TRBD2 (6 bases each). CDR3 length: 14 residues. Germline V lookup: CDR1 MGHDK, CDR2 SYGVNS. V gave up 0 bases and J gave up 10 bases, with 13 bases separating them. In DNA form, the CDR3 reads TGTGCCAGCAGTGAATATGGGGGGCGGGTGGAGCAGTTCTTC. It codes for CASSEYGGRVEQFF. Full variable domain (missing parts from reference TRBV25-1 and TRBJ2-1): EADIYQTPRYLVIGTGKKITLECSQTMGHDKMYWYQQDPGMELHLIHYSYGVNSTEKGDLSSESTVSRIRTEHFPLTLESARPSHTSQYLCASSEYGGRVEQFFGPGTRLTVL.

J is TRBJ2-3 and V is TRBV12-3 or TRBV12-4; D could derive from TRBD1 or TRBD2 (5 bases each). This CDR3 is 15 amino acids long. The V and J ends lost 4 bases and 4 bases respectively, with 15 bases between them. The CDR3 DNA reads TGTGCCAGCAGTTCGGGCCTCCGAGGGGCAGATACGCAGTATTTT. It is translated as CASSSGLRGADTQYF.

This clonotype was picked up one time. This sequence joins TRBV7-2 and TRBJ1-5; D unclear. The V gene's germline CDR1 is SGHTA and CDR2 FQGNSA. The V and J ends lost 5 bases and 6 bases respectively, with 17 bases between them. This CDR3 comprises 15 residues. In DNA, the CDR3 is TGTGCCAGCAGCCCCTGGGGAGGGTTGGGTCAGCCCCAGCATTTT. Protein sequence: CASSPWGGLGQPQHF.

V is TRBV6-6 and J is TRBJ1-1, with 7 bases identical to TRBD1. CDR1 and CDR2 from the germline V gene are MNHNY and SVGAGI (reference sequence). The CDR3 extends over 12 amino acids. Germline trimming cut 5 bases from V and 11 bases from J; bases unmatched to any gene: 8. CDR3 nucleotide sequence: TGTGCCAGCAGTACACAACAGGGGAAGGCTTTCTTT. Its translation: CASSTQQGKAFF.